Given below is one T cell receptor (beta chain) in context. In its sample, this clonotype was seen a few times. Its antigen is currently not known. Base qualities are not at hand, and no much larger clone is one base apart. Ficoll-Paque density gradient centrifugation was the method used to isolate PBMCs. The instrument given in TCRdb is Illumina NovaSeq 6000. cDNA libraries for TCRalpha and TCRbeta were prepared by 5'RACE using constant-segment primers, with sample barcodes and unique molecular identifiers added. Trizol reagent was used to extract RNA from every sample. Libraries were amplified in two PCR steps, with a second sample barcode and Illumina TruSeq adapters added in the second step. The libraries were sequenced on an Illumina NovaSeq using 2 x 150 bp paired-end reads. As for how the authors treated the data: Reads were demultiplexed and collapsed into UMI-guided consensus sequences with migec v1.2.7. With mixcr v2.1.11, UMI consensuses were aligned to TRA and TRB V and J templates and assembled into clonotypes. A clonotype was counted as expanded or contracted only when both edgeR and NoisET called the clonotype significant, with the noise models trained on biological replicates. For edgeR calls, the cutoffs were a false discovery rate-adjusted p below 0.01 and a log2 fold-change threshold of 1. As an exploratory analysis of dynamics, max-normalized trajectories of the 1000 most abundant clonotypes were examined with PCA combined with hierarchical clustering. Each responding clone was given a CD4 or CD8 phenotype based on the CD4+ and CD8+ repertoires, which had been sequenced separately. TCRdb itself trimmed the public reads at Q25 with fastp, ran MiXCR and retained productive beta chains. Merged by CDR3 protein, the rows form single entries marked with the most common genes and DNA. The V and J calls were not made by the authors but by TCRdb's processing. Across this sample there are 200,000 to 250,000 distinct CDR3 sequences, with 7.5% to 10% seen only once. The ten largest clones represent roughly 3.5% of the sample.

The data stem from a study of T-cell memory formation after mild COVID-19 (dated by TCRdb to the early 2020s). About the study as a whole: Most TCR sequence clusters were specific to one of the two donors. Longitudinal TCRalpha and TCRbeta repertoire sequencing tracked T-cell clones expanding and contracting after mild COVID-19 in a couple of donors. Two young, previously healthy adult volunteers, one female and one male, were included in the cohort.

From a lookup of the germline V gene (reference sequence), CDR1 and CDR2 are SEHNR and FQNEAQ. V gives up 1 base and J gives up 8 bases, and the segment between their germline ends measures 20 bases. Its CDR3 holds 16 amino acids, cysteine through phenylalanine. CDR3 DNA is the only sequence kept; it has 48 bases, read in frame from the first base. Broader findings and caveats from the paper: Contracting CD4+ clones were located mainly in the CM and EM memory subsets, whereas CD8+ clones were found to be enriched in EMRA. Clones contracting from day 15 to 85 had balanced CD4/CD8 phenotypes, while a second wave expanding from day 15 to 37 was biased towards CD4+. The study covered only a couple of mild cases, and larger cohorts including severe cases with pre-infection samples were considered necessary. SARS-CoV-2 specificity was not confirmed for the second-wave clones peaking on day 37. Some responding clones were detected in pre-infection memory, suggesting pre-existing cross-reactive memory T cells joined the SARS-CoV-2 response.

The receptor's source is a man aged 18 to 30 who had mild COVID-19 (a few samples of this study predate the infection). The sample titles of this study are shuffled in the database, so cell type and time point are left out; the donor was told from shared clones. Sequenced: PBMCs or a T cell subset sorted from them (not recorded which). Rearrangement joined TRBV7-9 to TRBJ1-2, with TRBD1 as a weak D call on 6 bases. CDR3 sequence: CASSLDVGQTIKGYTF. The sequenced DNA: TGTGCCAGCAGCTTAGACGTAGGACAGACGATAAAGGGCTACACCTTC.